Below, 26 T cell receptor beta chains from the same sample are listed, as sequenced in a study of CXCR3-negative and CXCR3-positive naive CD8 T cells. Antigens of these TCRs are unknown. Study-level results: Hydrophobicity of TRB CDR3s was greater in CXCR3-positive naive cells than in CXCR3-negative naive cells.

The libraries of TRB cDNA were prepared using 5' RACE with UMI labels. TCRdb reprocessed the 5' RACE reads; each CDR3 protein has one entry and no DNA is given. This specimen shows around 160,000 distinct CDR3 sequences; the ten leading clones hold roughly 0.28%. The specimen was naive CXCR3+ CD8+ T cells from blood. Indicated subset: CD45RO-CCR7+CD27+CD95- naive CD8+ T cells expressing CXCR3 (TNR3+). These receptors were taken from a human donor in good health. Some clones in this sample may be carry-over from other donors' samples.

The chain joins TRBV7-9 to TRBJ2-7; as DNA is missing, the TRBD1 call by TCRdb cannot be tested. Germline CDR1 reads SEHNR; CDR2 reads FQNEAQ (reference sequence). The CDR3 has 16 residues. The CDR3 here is CASSFLTGEDSYEQYF.

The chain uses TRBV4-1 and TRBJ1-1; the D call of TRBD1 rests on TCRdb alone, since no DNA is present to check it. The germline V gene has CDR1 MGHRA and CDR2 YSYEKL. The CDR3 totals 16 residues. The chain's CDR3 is CASSQVLPGMNTEAFF.

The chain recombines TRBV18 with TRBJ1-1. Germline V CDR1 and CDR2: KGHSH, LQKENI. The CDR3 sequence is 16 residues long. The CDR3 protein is CASSPRVSKENTEAFF.

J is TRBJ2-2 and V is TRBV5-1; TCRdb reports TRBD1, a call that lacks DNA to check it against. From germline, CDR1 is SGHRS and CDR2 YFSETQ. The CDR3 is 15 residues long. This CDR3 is CASSWTGQPFGELFF. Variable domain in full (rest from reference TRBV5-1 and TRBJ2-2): KAGVTQTPRYLIKTRGQQVTLSCSPISGHRSVSWYQQTPGQGLQFLFEYFSETQRNKGNFPGRFSGRQFSNSRSEMNVSTLELGDSALYLCASSWTGQPFGELFFGEGSRLTVL.

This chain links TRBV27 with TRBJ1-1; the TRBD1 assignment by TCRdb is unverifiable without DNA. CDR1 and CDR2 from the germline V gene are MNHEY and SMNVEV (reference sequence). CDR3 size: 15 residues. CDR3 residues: CASSLRTGWNTEAFF.

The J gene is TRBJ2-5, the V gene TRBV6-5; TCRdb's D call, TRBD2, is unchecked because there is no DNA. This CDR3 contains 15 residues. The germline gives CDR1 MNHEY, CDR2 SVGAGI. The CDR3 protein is CASSYVASGKETQYF.

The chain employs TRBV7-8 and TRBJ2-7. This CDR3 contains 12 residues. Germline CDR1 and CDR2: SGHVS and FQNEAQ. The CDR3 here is CASSGGFSEQYF.

CDR3 region: CAWGARGEQFF. V is TRBV7-9 and J is TRBJ2-1; the TRBD1 assignment by TCRdb is unverifiable without DNA. CDR1 is SEHNR, CDR2 FQNEAQ, per germline (reference sequence). This CDR3 is built from 11 residues.

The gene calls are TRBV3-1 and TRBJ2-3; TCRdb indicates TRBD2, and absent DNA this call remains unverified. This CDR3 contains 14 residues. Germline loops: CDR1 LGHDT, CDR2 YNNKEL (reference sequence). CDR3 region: CASSQAPPGDTQYF.

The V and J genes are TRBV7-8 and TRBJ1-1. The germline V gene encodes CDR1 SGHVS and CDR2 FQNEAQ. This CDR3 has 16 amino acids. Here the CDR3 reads CASSGLGGGALAEAFF.

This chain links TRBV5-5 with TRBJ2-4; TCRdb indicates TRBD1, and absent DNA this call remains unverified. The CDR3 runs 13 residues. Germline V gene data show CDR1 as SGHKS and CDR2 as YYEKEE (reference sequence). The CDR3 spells CASRDRGKNIQYF.

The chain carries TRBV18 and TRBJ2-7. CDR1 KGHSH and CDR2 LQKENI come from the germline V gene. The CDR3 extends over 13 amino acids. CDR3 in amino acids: CASSPVRVYEQYF.

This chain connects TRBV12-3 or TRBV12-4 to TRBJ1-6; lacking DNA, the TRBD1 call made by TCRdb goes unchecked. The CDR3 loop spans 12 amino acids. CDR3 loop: CASSQGGAGAHF.

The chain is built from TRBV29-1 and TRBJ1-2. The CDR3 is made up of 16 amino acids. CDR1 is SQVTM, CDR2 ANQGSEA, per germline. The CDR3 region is CSVALAGVGLDYGYTF.

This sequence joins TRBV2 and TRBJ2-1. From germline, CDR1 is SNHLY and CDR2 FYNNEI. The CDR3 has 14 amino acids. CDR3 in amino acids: CASRFSLGKDDQFF.

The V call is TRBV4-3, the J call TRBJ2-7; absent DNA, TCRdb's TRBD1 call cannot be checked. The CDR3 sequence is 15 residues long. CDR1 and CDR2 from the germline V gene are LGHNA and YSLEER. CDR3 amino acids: CASSLDRSLTYEQYF.

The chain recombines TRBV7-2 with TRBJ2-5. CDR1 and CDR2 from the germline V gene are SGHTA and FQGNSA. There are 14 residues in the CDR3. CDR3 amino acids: CASSLILTEETQYF.

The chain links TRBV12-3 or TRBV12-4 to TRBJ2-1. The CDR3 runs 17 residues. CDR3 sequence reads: CASSSRRRVSSYNEQFF.

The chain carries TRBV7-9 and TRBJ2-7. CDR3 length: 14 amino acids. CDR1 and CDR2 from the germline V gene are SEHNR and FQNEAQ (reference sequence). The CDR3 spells CASSLVPGSYEQYF.

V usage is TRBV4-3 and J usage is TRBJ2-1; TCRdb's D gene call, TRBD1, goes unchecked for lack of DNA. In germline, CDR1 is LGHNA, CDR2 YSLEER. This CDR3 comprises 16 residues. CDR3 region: CASSQDLGGLYNEQFF.

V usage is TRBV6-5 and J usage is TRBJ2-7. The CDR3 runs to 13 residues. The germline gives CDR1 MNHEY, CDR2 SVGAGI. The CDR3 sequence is CASTSKGFHEQYF.

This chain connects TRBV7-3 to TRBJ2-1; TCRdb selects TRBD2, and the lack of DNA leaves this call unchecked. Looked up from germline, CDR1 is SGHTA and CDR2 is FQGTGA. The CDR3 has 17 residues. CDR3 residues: CASSGYRDSALYNEQFF.

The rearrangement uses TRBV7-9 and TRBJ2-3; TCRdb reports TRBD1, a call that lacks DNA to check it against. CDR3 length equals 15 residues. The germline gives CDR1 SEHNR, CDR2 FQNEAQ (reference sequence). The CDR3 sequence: CASSFGRGDTDTQYF.

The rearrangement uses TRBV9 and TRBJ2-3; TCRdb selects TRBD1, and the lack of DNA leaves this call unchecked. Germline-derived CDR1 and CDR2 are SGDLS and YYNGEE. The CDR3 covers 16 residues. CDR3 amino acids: CASSVYDSRASDTQYF. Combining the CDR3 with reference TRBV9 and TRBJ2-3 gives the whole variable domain DSGVTQTPKHLITATGQRVTLRCSPRSGDLSVYWYQQSLDQGLQFLIQYYNGEERAKGNILERFSAQQFPDLHSELNLSSLELGDSALYFCASSVYDSRASDTQYFGPGTRLTVL.

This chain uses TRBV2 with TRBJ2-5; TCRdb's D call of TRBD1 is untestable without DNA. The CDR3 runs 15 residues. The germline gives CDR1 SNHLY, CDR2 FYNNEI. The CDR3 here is CASRPVEGLWETQYF.

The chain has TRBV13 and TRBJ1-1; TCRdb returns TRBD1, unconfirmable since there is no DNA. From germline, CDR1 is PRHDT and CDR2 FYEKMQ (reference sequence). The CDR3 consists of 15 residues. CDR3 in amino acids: CASSPSGQANTEAFF.